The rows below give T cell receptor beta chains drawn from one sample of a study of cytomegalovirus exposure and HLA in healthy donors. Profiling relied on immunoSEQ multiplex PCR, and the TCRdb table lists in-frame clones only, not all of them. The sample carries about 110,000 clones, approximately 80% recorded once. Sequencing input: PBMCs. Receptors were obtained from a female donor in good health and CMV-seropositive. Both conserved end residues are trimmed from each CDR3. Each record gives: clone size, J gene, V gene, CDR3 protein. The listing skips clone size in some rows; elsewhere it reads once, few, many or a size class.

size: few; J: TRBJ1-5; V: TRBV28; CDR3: ASSSGAQPQH
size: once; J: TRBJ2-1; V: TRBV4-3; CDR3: ASSQDSFPYNEQF
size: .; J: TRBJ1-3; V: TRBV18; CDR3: ASSPRGQGASGNTIY
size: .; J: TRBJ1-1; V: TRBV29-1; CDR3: SVAPSLSNVRAF
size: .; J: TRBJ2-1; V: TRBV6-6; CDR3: ASRTSGYNEQF
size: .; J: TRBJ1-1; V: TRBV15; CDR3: ATSAQGNTEAF
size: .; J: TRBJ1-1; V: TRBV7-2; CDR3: ASSYYRAGGTEAF
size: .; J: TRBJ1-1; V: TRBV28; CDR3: ASHGQKLNTEAF
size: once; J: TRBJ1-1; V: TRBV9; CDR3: ASSVAPGQGGPEAF
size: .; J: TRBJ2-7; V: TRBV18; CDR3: ASSPTASGTSTEQY
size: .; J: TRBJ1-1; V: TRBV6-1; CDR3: ASSQTGRTEAF
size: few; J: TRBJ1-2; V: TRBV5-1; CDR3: ASSLDQGYYGYT
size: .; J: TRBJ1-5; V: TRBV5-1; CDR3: ASSLVPGNQPQH
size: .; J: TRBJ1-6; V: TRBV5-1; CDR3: ASSSGTRANSPLH
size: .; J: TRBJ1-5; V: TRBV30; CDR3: AWSAVGHLGGNQPQH
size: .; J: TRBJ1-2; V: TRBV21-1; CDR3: ASGLDRDNLGYGYT
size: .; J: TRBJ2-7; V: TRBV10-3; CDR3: AISEGSGNYEQY
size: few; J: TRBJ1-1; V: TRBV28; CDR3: ASSRGGAATEAF
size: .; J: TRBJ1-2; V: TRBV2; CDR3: ASSVLRQRVYGYT
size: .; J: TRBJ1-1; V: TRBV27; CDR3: ASSIHRGRSSGTEAF
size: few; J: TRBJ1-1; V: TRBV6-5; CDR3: ASSYQGGALNTEAF
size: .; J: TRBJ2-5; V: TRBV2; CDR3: ASSAQRGETQY
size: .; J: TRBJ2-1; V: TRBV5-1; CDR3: ASTVRSGSGEQF
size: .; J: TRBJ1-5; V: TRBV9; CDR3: ASSVDGGGQPQH
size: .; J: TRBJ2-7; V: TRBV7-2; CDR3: ASSLGLAGEKQY
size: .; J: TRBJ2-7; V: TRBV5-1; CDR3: ASSPRGSGGSYEQY
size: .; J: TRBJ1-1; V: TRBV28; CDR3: ASSLFGSANTEAF
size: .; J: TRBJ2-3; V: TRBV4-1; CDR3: ASSEGTSTDTQY
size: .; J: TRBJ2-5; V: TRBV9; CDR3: ASSPGDVGARQETQY
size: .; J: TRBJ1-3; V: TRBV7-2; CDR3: ASSRSGQAVLGNTIY
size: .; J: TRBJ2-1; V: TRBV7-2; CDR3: ASSSGQGSYNEQF
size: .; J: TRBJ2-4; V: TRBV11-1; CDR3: ASSLGTGSRNIQY
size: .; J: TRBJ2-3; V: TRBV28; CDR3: ASRPGGVTAGSTDTQY
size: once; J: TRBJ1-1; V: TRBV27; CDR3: ASSSLGGGRLEAF
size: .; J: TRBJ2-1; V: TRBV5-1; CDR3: ASSSVRNEQF
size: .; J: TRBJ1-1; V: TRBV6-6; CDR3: ASILRTGALNTEAF
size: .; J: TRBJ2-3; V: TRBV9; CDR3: ASSVGLAGGGTDTQY
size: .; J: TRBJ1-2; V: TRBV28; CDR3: ASSLSNLGYT
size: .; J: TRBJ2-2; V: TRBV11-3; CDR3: ASSPGQTNTGELF
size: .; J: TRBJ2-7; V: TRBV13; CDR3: ASSNGDSAYEQY
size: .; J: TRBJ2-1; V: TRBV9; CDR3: ASSETLAGASSYNEQF
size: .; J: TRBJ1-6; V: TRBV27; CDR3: ASSLSGTGHSPLH
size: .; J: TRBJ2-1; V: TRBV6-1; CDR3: ASRASYNEQF
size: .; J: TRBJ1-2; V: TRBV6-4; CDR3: ASSAETGHGYT
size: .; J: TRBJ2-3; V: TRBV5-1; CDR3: ASSFGLAGGGDTQY
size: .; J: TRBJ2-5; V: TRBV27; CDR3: ASSLWGPRASKQETQY
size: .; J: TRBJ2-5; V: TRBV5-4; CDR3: ASSGGTGSGETQY
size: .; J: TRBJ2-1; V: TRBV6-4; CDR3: ASSDSRDSEQF
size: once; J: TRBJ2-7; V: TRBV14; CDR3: ASTPGLNSYEQY
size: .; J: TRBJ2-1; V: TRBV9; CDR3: ASSARDSRGEQF
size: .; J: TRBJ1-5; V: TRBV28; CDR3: ASSLSQDNQPQH
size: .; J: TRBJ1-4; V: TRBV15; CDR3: ATSRQGVGEKLF
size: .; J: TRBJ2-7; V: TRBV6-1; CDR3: ASSELGRGNEQY
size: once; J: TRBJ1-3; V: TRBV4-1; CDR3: ASSQEESRGLGNTIY
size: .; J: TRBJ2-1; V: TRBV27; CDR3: ASSYGTSGDNEQF